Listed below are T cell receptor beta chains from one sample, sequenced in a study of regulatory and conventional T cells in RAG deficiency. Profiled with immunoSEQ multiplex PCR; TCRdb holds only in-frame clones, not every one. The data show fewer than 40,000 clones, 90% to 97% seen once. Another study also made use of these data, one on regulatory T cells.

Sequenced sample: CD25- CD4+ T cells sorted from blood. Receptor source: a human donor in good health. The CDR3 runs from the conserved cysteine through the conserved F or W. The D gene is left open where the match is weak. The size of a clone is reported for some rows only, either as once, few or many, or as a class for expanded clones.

CDR3aa: CASSWRDGENTEAFF; CDR3nt: TGCGCCAGCAGCTGGAGGGACGGAGAGAACACTGAAGCTTTCTTT; abundance: NA; v_gene: TRBV5-1; j_gene: TRBJ1-1; d_gene: NA
CDR3aa: CASSSGTQSSYEQYF; CDR3nt: TGCGCCAGCAGCTCCGGGACTCAAAGCTCCTACGAGCAGTACTTC; abundance: NA; v_gene: TRBV5-1; j_gene: TRBJ2-7; d_gene: NA
CDR3aa: CASSPGFLNTEAFF; CDR3nt: TGCGCCAGCAGTCCAGGGTTTTTGAACACTGAAGCTTTCTTT; abundance: NA; v_gene: TRBV5-1; j_gene: TRBJ1-1; d_gene: NA
CDR3aa: CASSEYLQGPYGYTF; CDR3nt: TGTGCCAGCAGTGAATATCTTCAGGGTCCCTATGGCTACACCTTC; abundance: NA; v_gene: TRBV6-1; j_gene: TRBJ1-2; d_gene: NA
CDR3aa: CATMDRGETQYF; CDR3nt: TGTGCCACAATGGACAGGGGTGAGACCCAGTACTTC; abundance: NA; v_gene: TRBV2; j_gene: TRBJ2-5; d_gene: TRBD1
CDR3aa: CASSQVGPAGGNTIYF; CDR3nt: TGCGCCAGCAGCCAAGTAGGACCCGCGGGGGGAAACACCATATATTTT; abundance: NA; v_gene: TRBV4-1; j_gene: TRBJ1-3; d_gene: NA
CDR3aa: CSATGQWNTGELFF; CDR3nt: TGCAGCGCCACGGGACAGTGGAACACCGGGGAGCTGTTTTTT; abundance: NA; v_gene: TRBV29-1; j_gene: TRBJ2-2; d_gene: TRBD1
CDR3aa: CASTLNGQNNQPQHF; CDR3nt: TGTGCCAGCACCCTAAACGGACAGAACAATCAGCCCCAGCATTTT; abundance: NA; v_gene: TRBV6-1; j_gene: TRBJ1-5; d_gene: NA
CDR3aa: CASSEMGTQGSPLHF; CDR3nt: TGTGCCAGCAGTGAAATGGGGACACAAGGGTCACCCCTCCACTTT; abundance: NA; v_gene: TRBV2; j_gene: TRBJ1-6; d_gene: NA
CDR3aa: CASSEAVPDWFF; CDR3nt: TGTGCCAGCAGTGAAGCGGTGCCGGACTGGTTCTTC; abundance: once; v_gene: TRBV6-1; j_gene: TRBJ2-1; d_gene: NA
CDR3aa: CVRSLPRTSGSSYNEQFF; CDR3nt: TGTGTCAGAAGCTTACCACGAACTAGCGGAAGCTCCTACAATGAGCAGTTCTTC; abundance: once; v_gene: TRBV7-5; j_gene: TRBJ2-1; d_gene: NA
CDR3aa: CASSSRIAGGNYEQYF; CDR3nt: TGTGCCAGCAGCTCCCGTATAGCGGGGGGTAACTACGAGCAGTACTTC; abundance: NA; v_gene: TRBV11-2; j_gene: TRBJ2-7; d_gene: TRBD2
CDR3aa: CSARLRESTFF; CDR3nt: TGCAGTGCTAGACTTCGGGAGAGTACGTTCTTC; abundance: NA; v_gene: TRBV20-1; j_gene: TRBJ2-1; d_gene: NA
CDR3aa: CASSVGAVANSYNEQFF; CDR3nt: TGTGCCAGCAGCGTAGGAGCGGTAGCGAACTCCTACAATGAGCAGTTCTTC; abundance: NA; v_gene: TRBV9; j_gene: TRBJ2-1; d_gene: NA
CDR3aa: CASSSTFFTGELFF; CDR3nt: TGTGCCAGCAGTTCCACTTTTTTCACCGGGGAGCTGTTTTTT; abundance: NA; v_gene: TRBV6-5; j_gene: TRBJ2-2; d_gene: NA
CDR3aa: CASHLDRASYNEQFF; CDR3nt: TGTGCCAGCCATTTGGACAGGGCTTCCTACAATGAGCAGTTCTTC; abundance: NA; v_gene: TRBV2; j_gene: TRBJ2-1; d_gene: TRBD1
CDR3aa: CASSLAGVEETQYF; CDR3nt: TGCGCCAGCAGTTTAGCGGGGGTCGAAGAGACCCAGTACTTC; abundance: NA; v_gene: TRBV5-1; j_gene: TRBJ2-5; d_gene: TRBD2
CDR3aa: CAWSGEGQGSYGYTF; CDR3nt: TGTGCCTGGAGTGGTGAGGGACAGGGTAGCTATGGCTACACCTTC; abundance: NA; v_gene: TRBV30; j_gene: TRBJ1-2; d_gene: TRBD1
CDR3aa: CASDRPNTEAFF; CDR3nt: TGTGCATCGGACAGGCCGAACACTGAAGCTTTCTTT; abundance: NA; v_gene: TRBV30; j_gene: TRBJ1-1; d_gene: TRBD1
CDR3aa: CASSPSRTGGLYEQYF; CDR3nt: TGTGCCAGCAGCCCGAGCCGAACAGGGGGCCTCTACGAGCAGTACTTC; abundance: NA; v_gene: TRBV7-8; j_gene: TRBJ2-7; d_gene: TRBD1
CDR3aa: CASSPRNVGSGEAFF; CDR3nt: TGTGCCAGCTCACCGCGCAATGTGGGCAGCGGGGAAGCTTTCTTT; abundance: NA; v_gene: TRBV18; j_gene: TRBJ1-1; d_gene: NA
CDR3aa: CTSSQPFGRGITSPLHF; CDR3nt: TGCACCAGCAGCCAACCGTTCGGCAGGGGGATTACTTCACCCCTCCACTTT; abundance: NA; v_gene: TRBV4-1; j_gene: TRBJ1-6; d_gene: TRBD1
CDR3aa: CASSDRTGGRGNYGYTF; CDR3nt: TGTGCCAGCAGTGACCGGACAGGGGGCAGGGGGAACTATGGCTACACCTTC; abundance: NA; v_gene: TRBV2; j_gene: TRBJ1-2; d_gene: TRBD1
CDR3aa: CASSWAGVSEKLFF; CDR3nt: TGTGCCAGCAGCTGGGCAGGGGTTAGTGAAAAACTGTTTTTT; abundance: once; v_gene: TRBV6-1; j_gene: TRBJ1-4; d_gene: NA
CDR3aa: CASSGLNRVSYEQYF; CDR3nt: TGCGCCAGCAGTGGTCTGAACAGGGTCTCCTACGAGCAGTACTTC; abundance: NA; v_gene: TRBV10-1; j_gene: TRBJ2-7; d_gene: NA